The 22 T cell receptor beta chains below all came from one sample that was sequenced in a study of identical twins. TCRdb analysed the 5' RACE reads with MiXCR anew, one entry per CDR3 protein. The sample lists approximately 600,000 distinct CDR3 sequences, 7% to 7.5% occurring once. These data are also associated with another study on yellow fever vaccine responses in identical twins.

Sequenced input: PBMCs. All receptors derive from a woman under 30 in good health.

This clonotype was detected many times. This rearrangement joins TRBV20-1 to TRBJ2-3, with 11 nucleotides matching TRBD2. V dropped 3 bases and J dropped 2; count of bases not matched to a gene: 10. Germline V gene sequence: CDR1 DFQATT, CDR2 SNEGSKA (reference sequence). This CDR3 has 17 amino acids. The CDR3 DNA sequence: TGCAGTGCTAGTGGGCTAGCGGGAGGCTCTCCCACAGATACGCAGTATTTT. This encodes CSASGLAGGSPTDTQYF.

The CDR3 reads CASSIVGLDEQFF. DNA for the CDR3: TGCGCCAGCAGCATAGTGGGTCTGGATGAGCAGTTCTTC. The J gene is TRBJ2-1, the V gene TRBV5-1; D is ambiguous. The length of the CDR3 is 13 residues. V was trimmed by 4 bases and J by 8 bases, leaving 13 bases between them. Germline V lookup: CDR1 SGHRS, CDR2 YFSETQ.

V and J are TRBV12-3 or TRBV12-4 and TRBJ1-2, with 10 bases that match TRBD1. The V and J ends lost 6 bases and 3 bases, in that order; junction bases with no gene match: 7. The CDR3 consists of 15 residues. Here the CDR3 reads CASSRGTGVDYGYTF. The CDR3 nucleotides are TGTGCCAGCAGCCGAGGGACAGGGGTAGACTATGGCTACACCTTC.

V gene TRBV7-8 combines with J gene TRBJ2-1; no reliable D call. The CDR3 is 13 residues long. CDR1 and CDR2 (germline): SGHVS, FQNEAQ. V shed 2 bases and J shed 12 bases, with 14 bases lying between them. CDR3 residues: CASSLFEYSAQFF. The CDR3 DNA reads TGTGCCAGCAGCTTATTCGAGTACTCAGCGCAGTTCTTC.

There are a few counts of this clonotype. V gene TRBV19 combines with J gene TRBJ1-1, with D hard to call. V gave up 3 bases and J gave up 1 base, with 6 bases separating them. Germline CDR1 and CDR2: LNHDA and SQIVND (reference sequence). The CDR3 runs to 13 residues. CDR3 sequence reads: CASSIVTNTEAFF. CDR3 DNA: TGTGCCAGTAGTATTGTGACGAACACTGAAGCTTTCTTT.

The table lists this clonotype with many counts. V is TRBV6-1 and J is TRBJ1-2, with D tentatively TRBD1 (6 bases). Germline CDR1 MNHNS, CDR2 SASEGT. The CDR3 spans 14 residues. Trimming left V 2 bases short and J 4 bases short, with 11 bases between. The CDR3 nucleotides are TGTGCCAGCAGTGAAAACACAGGGAGCTATGGCTACACCTTC. Amino acids: CASSENTGSYGYTF.

This clonotype was seen a few times. The chain joins TRBV5-1 to TRBJ2-7, with 7 bases fitting TRBD1. V trimming: 4 bases; J trimming: 0 bases; junction bases outside the gene matches: 4. Germline CDR1 is SGHRS and CDR2 is YFSETQ. The CDR3 covers 14 residues. Here the CDR3 reads CASSQDRNSYEQYF. CDR3 coding DNA: TGCGCCAGCAGCCAGGACAGGAACTCCTACGAGCAGTACTTC.

This clonotype has ten or more counts. The chain's CDR3 is CASSVFAYNEQFF. As DNA, the CDR3 is TGTGCCAGCAGCGTATTCGCCTACAATGAGCAGTTCTTC. This chain connects TRBV9 to TRBJ2-1, with unresolved D. Trimming cost V 1 base and J 2 bases, with 4 bases left between them. The CDR3 extends over 13 amino acids. Per the germline V gene, CDR1 is SGDLS and CDR2 is YYNGEE.

The V call is TRBV7-6, the J call TRBJ2-1; 7 positions match TRBD1. Germline assignment: CDR1 SGHVS and CDR2 FNYEAQ. V was pared by 5 bases and J by 7 bases, with 11 bases of the junction left unmatched. The CDR3 sequence is 15 residues long. The CDR3 loop reads CASSRDRNQGNEQFF. DNA of the CDR3: TGTGCCAGCAGCCGGGACAGAAACCAGGGAAATGAGCAGTTCTTC.

This clonotype has a handful of counts. This chain joins TRBV10-3 and TRBJ2-2; TRBD2 matches at 7 bases. The CDR3 contains 16 residues. CDR1 and CDR2 from the germline V gene are ENHRY and SYGVKD. V trimming: 5 bases; J trimming: 1 base; junction bases outside the gene matches: 7. The CDR3 nucleotides are TGTGCCATCAGTCTCAACGGGGGGAAGAACACCGGGGAGCTGTTTTTT. Translating gives CAISLNGGKNTGELFF.

This clonotype was counted at least ten times. The chain has TRBV12-3 or TRBV12-4 and TRBJ2-3; maybe TRBD2 (5 bases). The CDR3 has 14 amino acids. V lost 8 bases, J lost 6 bases, and 18 bases lay in between. The CDR3 nucleotides are TGTGCCAGCGAGCGGACTTCAGTCGCCGATACGCAGTATTTT. This codes for CASERTSVADTQYF.

This clonotype was recorded many times. V usage is TRBV29-1 and J usage is TRBJ1-1; the D is unclear. The CDR3 contains 14 residues. Trimming removed 3 bases from V and 0 bases from J, with 11 bases in between. The germline gives CDR1 SQVTM, CDR2 ANQGSEA. The CDR3 DNA reads TGCAGCGTTGACCGGCCCTTTATGAACACTGAAGCTTTCTTT. This encodes CSVDRPFMNTEAFF.

This clonotype was observed at least ten times. CDR3 loop: CASSFGEDEKLFF. CDR3 DNA: TGTGCCAGCAGTTTTGGAGAGGATGAAAAACTGTTTTTT. The chain links TRBV12-3 or TRBV12-4 to TRBJ1-4; D gene unclear. This CDR3 comprises 13 residues. With 3 bases removed from V and 6 bases from J, the gap between germline ends came to 8 bases.

This sequence joins TRBV6-5 and TRBJ2-7; 7 nucleotides align to TRBD1. V lost 0 bases, J lost 2 bases, and 4 bases stayed unmatched. The CDR3 is made up of 15 amino acids. The V gene's germline CDR1 is MNHEY and CDR2 SVGAGI. In DNA, the CDR3 is TGTGCCAGCAGTTACTCAAACAGGGGCACCTACGAGCAGTACGTC. Protein: CASSYSNRGTYEQYV.

This clonotype was counted ten times or more. The chain couples TRBV27 to TRBJ1-2; tentatively, D is TRBD1 (6 bases). V lost 5 bases to trimming and J lost 4 bases, with 17 bases between them. This CDR3 comprises 15 residues. Germline V gene sequence: CDR1 MNHEY, CDR2 SMNVEV (reference sequence). CDR3 sequence (DNA): TGTGCCAGCAGTCTCACAGGGCCTGAGTCCTATGGCTACACCTTC. Amino acids: CASSLTGPESYGYTF.

Ten or more counts support this clonotype. The chain recombines TRBV2 with TRBJ2-1; TRBD2 might be the D (6 bases). The V gene's germline CDR1 is SNHLY and CDR2 FYNNEI. The length of the CDR3 is 15 residues. V gave up 8 bases and J gave up 0 bases, with 14 bases separating them. In DNA, the CDR3 is TGTGCCAGCCCAGGATGGCGGGACTCCTACAATGAGCAGTTCTTC. This translates into CASPGWRDSYNEQFF. The full variable domain, rest sourced from reference TRBV2 and TRBJ2-1, is EPEVTQTPSHQVTQMGQEVILRCVPISNHLYFYWYRQILGQKVEFLVSFYNNEISEKSEIFDDQFSVERPDGSNFTLKIRSTKLEDSAMYFCASPGWRDSYNEQFFGPGTRLTVL.

The rearrangement uses TRBV20-1 and TRBJ2-1; 14 bases align to TRBD2. CDR3 size: 14 residues. The ends lost 3 bases at V and 6 bases at J; junction bases unmatched: 1. The germline gives CDR1 DFQATT, CDR2 SNEGSKA (reference sequence). The CDR3: CSARGLAGANEQFF. For the CDR3, the DNA is TGCAGTGCTAGGGGACTAGCGGGAGCCAATGAGCAGTTCTTC.

This clonotype was seen at least ten times. CDR3 sequence: CASKVKAGVDTQYF. Here the CDR3 DNA reads TGTGCCAGCAAGGTCAAAGCGGGGGTGGATACGCAGTATTTT. The V gene is TRBV12-3 or TRBV12-4, the J gene TRBJ2-3, with 8 bases lining up with TRBD2. The V and J ends lost 7 bases and 6 bases, in that order; junction bases with no gene match: 9. There are 14 residues in the CDR3.

The V gene is TRBV20-1, the J gene TRBJ2-7; 7 bases match TRBD2. The trim removed 2 bases at V and 0 bases at J, leaving 13 bases unmatched. Germline V gives CDR1 DFQATT, CDR2 SNEGSKA (reference sequence). The CDR3 runs to 17 residues. CDR3 sequence: CSARSAGEASSSYEQYF. In DNA form, the CDR3 reads TGCAGTGCTAGATCCGCGGGGGAGGCGAGTAGCTCCTACGAGCAGTACTTC.

This clonotype has just a few counts. V gene TRBV28 combines with J gene TRBJ1-4, with 7 bases lining up with TRBD1. Trimming at V came to 5 bases and at J to 6 bases, leaving 9 bases not matched to a gene. The CDR3 is 15 residues long. The germline CDR1 and CDR2 sequences are MDHEN and SYDVKM. The CDR3 region is CASSNRQGLHEKLFF. CDR3 DNA sequence: TGTGCCAGCAGTAACAGACAGGGATTACATGAAAAACTGTTTTTT.

This clonotype has only a few counts. J is TRBJ1-6 and V is TRBV12-3 or TRBV12-4; TRBD1 is a possible D gene (6 bases). The CDR3 covers 14 residues. V was clipped by 5 bases and J by 9 bases, with 14 bases between them. The CDR3 DNA is TGTGCCAGCAGTGCCCGGGACAAGGTTTCACCCCTCCACTTT. The encoded protein is CASSARDKVSPLHF.

This clonotype was picked up many times. The rearrangement uses TRBV4-1 and TRBJ2-7; 8 nucleotides align to TRBD1. Germline CDR1 is MGHRA and CDR2 is YSYEKL. CDR3 length: 13 residues. The trim removed 4 bases at V and 1 base at J, leaving 0 bases unmatched. CDR3 in DNA: TGCGCCAGCAGCCGGGACAGGTCCTACGAGCAGTACGTC. It specifies CASSRDRSYEQYV.